Given below is one T cell receptor beta chain in context. In the authors' methods: Reference gene primer amplification gave estimated nucleated cell counts. TCRdb keeps only in-frame clones here, not all; method: immunoSEQ multiplex PCR. V and J calls and clone size come straight from that table; D and trimming were deduced from the DNA. This sample has around 210,000 clones, with 84% found just once. The record originates from a study of blood T cell repertoires in COVID-19. Looking at the study overall: Italy, Spain and the United States were the sources of the convalescent and acute COVID-19 samples.

CDR3 length: 16 amino acids. J gave up 6 bases and V 1 base, and 3 bases lay outside the gene matches. Germline V gene data show CDR1 as MDHEN and CDR2 as SYDVKM. The TCR sequence derives from a human donor in a cohort sampled during active COVID-19. This sequence joins TRBV28 and TRBJ1-6, with 10 nucleotides matching TRBD1. The sequenced sample consisted of peripheral blood. The CDR3 loop reads CASSLSRTGGNSPLHF. In nucleotides, the CDR3 is TGTGCCAGCAGTTTATCGAGGACAGGGGGTAATTCACCCCTCCACTTT.